The source of this T cell receptor beta chain is a study of T-cell memory formation after mild COVID-19. The germline CDR1 and CDR2 sequences are SQVTM and ANQGSEA. Trimming at V came to 4 bases and at J to 5 bases, leaving 4 bases not matched to a gene. CDR3 length: 12 residues. This clonotype appeared a few times. A single record per CDR3 protein comes from TCRdb applying MiXCR to the 5' RACE reads. The sample gives about 320,000 distinct CDR3 sequences, roughly 13% of which show up once; over 20% is in the top ten. This chain uses TRBV29-1 with TRBJ1-1; TRBD1 agrees at 7 bases. The receptor's source is a man between 18 and 35 years old who had mild COVID-19 (a few samples of this study predate the infection). Cell type and time point are not known. What was sequenced was PBMCs or a T cell subset sorted from them (not recorded which). CDR3 region: CSVGAGGTEAFF. The DNA for the CDR3 is TGCAGCGTTGGGGCAGGGGGTACTGAAGCTTTCTTT.